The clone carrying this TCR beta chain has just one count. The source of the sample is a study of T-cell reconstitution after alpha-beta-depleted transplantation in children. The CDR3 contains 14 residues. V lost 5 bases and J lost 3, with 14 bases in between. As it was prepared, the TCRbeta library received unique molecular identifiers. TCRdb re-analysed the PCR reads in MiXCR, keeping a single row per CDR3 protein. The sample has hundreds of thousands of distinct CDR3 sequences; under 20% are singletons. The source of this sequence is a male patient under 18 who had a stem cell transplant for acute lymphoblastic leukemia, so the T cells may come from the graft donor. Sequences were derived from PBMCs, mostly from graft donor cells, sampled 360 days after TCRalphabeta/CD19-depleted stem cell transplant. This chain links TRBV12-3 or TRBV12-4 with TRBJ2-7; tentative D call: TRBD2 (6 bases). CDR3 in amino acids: CASSPARRVYEQYF. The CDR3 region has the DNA TGTGCCAGCAGTCCCGCGAGGAGGGTCTACGAGCAGTACTTC.